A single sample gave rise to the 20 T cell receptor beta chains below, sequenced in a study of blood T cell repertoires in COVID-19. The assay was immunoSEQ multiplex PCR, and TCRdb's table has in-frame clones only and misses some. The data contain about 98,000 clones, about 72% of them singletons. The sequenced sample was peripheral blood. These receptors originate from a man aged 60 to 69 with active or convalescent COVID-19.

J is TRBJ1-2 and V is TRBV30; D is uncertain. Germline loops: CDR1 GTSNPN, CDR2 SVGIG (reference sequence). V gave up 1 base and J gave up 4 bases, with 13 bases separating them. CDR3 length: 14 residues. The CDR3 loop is CAWSARLPFYGYTF. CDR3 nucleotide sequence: TGTGCCTGGAGTGCCCGACTTCCCTTCTATGGCTACACCTTC.

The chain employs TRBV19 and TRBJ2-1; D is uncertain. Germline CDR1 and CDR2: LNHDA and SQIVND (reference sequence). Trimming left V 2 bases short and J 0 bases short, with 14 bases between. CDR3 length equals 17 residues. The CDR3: CASSIRPALSSYNEQFF. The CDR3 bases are TGTGCCAGTAGTATACGCCCCGCACTATCCTCCTACAATGAGCAGTTCTTC.

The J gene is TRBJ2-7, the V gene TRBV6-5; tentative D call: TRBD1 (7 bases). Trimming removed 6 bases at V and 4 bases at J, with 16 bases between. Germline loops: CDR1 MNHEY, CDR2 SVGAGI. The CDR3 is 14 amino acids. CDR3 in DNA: TGTGCCAGCAGCCCGGGGGCAGGGGGGTACGAGCAGTACGTC. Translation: CASSPGAGGYEQYV.

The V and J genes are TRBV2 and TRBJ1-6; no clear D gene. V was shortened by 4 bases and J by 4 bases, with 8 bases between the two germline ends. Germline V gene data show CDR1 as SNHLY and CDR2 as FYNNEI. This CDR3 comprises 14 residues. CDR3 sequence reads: CASSAQIYNSPLHF. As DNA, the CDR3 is TGTGCCAGCAGTGCCCAGATTTATAATTCACCCCTCCACTTT. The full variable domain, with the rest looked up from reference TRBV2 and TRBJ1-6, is EPEVTQTPSHQVTQMGQEVILRCVPISNHLYFYWYRQILGQKVEFLVSFYNNEISEKSEIFDDQFSVERPDGSNFTLKIRSTKLEDSAMYFCASSAQIYNSPLHFGNGTRLTVT.

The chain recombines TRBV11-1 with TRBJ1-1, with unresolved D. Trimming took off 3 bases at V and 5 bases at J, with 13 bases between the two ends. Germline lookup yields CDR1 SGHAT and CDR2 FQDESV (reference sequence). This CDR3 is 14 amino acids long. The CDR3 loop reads CASSFSLASTEAFF. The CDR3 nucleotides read TGTGCCAGCAGCTTTTCCCTCGCGTCGACTGAAGCTTTCTTT.

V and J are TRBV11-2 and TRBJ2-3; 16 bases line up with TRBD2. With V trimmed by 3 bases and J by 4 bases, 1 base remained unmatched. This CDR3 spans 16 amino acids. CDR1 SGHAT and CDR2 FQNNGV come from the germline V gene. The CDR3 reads CASSLGLAGGADTQYF. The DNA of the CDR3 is TGTGCCAGCAGCTTGGGACTAGCGGGAGGGGCAGATACGCAGTATTTT.

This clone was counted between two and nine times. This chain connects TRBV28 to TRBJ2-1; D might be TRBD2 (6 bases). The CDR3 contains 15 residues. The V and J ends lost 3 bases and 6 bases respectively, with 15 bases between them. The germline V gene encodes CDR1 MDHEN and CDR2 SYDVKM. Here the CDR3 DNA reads TGTGCCAGCAGTTTCCCCGACTTAGCGGTCAATGAGCAGTTCTTC. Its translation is CASSFPDLAVNEQFF. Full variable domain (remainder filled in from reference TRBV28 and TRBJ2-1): DVKVTQSSRYLVKRTGEKVFLECVQDMDHENMFWYRQDPGLGLRLIYFSYDVKMKEKGDIPEGYSVSREKKERFSLILESASTNQTSMYLCASSFPDLAVNEQFFGPGTRLTVL.

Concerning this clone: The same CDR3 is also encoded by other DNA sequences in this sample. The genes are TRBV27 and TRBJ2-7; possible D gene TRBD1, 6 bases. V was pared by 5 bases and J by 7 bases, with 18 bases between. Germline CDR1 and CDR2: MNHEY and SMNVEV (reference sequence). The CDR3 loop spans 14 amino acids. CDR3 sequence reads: CASSPLTGLREQYF. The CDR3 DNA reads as TGTGCCAGCAGTCCGTTGACAGGTCTTCGGGAGCAGTACTTC.

CDR3 sequence reads: CASSLGAGPGYGYTF. DNA for the CDR3: TGTGCCAGCAGCTTAGGGGCGGGGCCAGGCTATGGCTACACCTTC. The chain combines TRBV11-2 with TRBJ1-2, with a weak D call TRBD1 (5 bases). V was cut by 1 base and J by 4 bases, with 13 bases left in between. Germline V gives CDR1 SGHAT, CDR2 FQNNGV. The length of the CDR3 is 15 residues.

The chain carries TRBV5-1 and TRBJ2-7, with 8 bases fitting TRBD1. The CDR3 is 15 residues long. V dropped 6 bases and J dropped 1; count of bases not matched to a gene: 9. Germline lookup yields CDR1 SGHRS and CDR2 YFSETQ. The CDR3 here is CASTPGQGASYEQYF. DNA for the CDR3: TGCGCCAGCACCCCAGGACAGGGTGCGTCCTACGAGCAGTACTTC. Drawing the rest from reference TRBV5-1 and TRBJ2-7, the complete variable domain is KAGVTQTPRYLIKTRGQQVTLSCSPISGHRSVSWYQQTPGQGLQFLFEYFSETQRNKGNFPGRFSGRQFSNSRSEMNVSTLELGDSALYLCASTPGQGASYEQYFGPGTRLTVT.

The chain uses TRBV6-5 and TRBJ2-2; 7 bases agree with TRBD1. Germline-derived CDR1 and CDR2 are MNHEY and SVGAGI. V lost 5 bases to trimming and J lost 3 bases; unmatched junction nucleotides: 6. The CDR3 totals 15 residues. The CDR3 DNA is TGTGCCAGCAGTCCACCGGGACAGCACACCGGGGAGCTGTTTTTT. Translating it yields CASSPPGQHTGELFF.

CDR3 DNA sequence: TGTGCCAGCAGTTTCGGGACAGTGGGGCGCTACGAGCAGTACTTC. It is translated as CASSFGTVGRYEQYF. The chain recombines TRBV28 with TRBJ2-7; 7 nucleotides align to TRBD1. CDR1 MDHEN and CDR2 SYDVKM come from the germline V gene. With V trimmed by 3 bases and J by 3 bases, 8 bases remained unmatched. The CDR3 is 15 amino acids.

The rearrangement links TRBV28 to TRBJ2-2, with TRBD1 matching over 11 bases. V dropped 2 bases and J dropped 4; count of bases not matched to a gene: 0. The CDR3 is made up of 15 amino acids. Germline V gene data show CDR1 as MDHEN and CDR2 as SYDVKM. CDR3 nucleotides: TGTGCCAGCAGTTTAGGGACAGGGGGCACCGGGGAGCTGTTTTTT. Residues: CASSLGTGGTGELFF.

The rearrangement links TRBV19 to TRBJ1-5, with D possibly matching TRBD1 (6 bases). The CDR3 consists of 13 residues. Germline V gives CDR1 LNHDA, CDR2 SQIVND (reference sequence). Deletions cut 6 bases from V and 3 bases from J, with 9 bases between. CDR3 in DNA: TGTGCCAGTAGCGACAGGATCAATCAGCCCCAGCATTTT. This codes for CASSDRINQPQHF.

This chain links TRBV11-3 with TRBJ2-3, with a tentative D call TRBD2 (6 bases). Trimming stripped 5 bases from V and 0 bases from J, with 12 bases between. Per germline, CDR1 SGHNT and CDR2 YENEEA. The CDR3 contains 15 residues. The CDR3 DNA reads TGTGCCAGCAGCCTGGGACTTTATAGCACAGATACGCAGTATTTT. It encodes CASSLGLYSTDTQYF.

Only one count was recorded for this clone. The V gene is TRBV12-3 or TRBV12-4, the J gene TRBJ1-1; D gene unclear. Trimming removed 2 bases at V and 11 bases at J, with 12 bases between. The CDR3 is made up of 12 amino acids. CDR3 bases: TGTGCCAGCAGTTTACCGGCCGGGGAGGCTTTCTTT. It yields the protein CASSLPAGEAFF.

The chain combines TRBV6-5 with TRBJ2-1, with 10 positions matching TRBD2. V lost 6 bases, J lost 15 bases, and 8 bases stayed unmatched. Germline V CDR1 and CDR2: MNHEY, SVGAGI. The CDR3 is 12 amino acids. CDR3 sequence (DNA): TGTGCCAGCAGCAGACCAGCGGGAGGGCCGTTCTTC. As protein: CASSRPAGGPFF.

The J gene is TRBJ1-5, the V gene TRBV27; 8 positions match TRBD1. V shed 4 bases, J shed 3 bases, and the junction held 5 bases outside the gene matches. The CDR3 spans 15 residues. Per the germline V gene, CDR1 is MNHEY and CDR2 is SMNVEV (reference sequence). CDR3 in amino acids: CASSSNRGYNQPQHF. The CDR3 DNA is TGTGCCAGCAGTTCCAACAGGGGGTACAATCAGCCCCAGCATTTT.

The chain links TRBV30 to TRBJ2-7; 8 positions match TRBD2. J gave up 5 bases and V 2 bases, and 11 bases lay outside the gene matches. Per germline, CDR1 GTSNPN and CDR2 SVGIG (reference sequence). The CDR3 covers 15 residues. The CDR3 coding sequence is TGTGCCTGGAGTCCAAGCGGGAGAGTCGCCCACGAGCAGTACTTC. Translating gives CAWSPSGRVAHEQYF.

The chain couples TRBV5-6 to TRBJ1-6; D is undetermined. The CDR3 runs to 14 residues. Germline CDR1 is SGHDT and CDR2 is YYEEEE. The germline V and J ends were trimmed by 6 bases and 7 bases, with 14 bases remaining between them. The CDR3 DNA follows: TGTGCCAGCACCTCGAGAGGGAACAATTCACCCCTCCACTTT. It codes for CASTSRGNNSPLHF.